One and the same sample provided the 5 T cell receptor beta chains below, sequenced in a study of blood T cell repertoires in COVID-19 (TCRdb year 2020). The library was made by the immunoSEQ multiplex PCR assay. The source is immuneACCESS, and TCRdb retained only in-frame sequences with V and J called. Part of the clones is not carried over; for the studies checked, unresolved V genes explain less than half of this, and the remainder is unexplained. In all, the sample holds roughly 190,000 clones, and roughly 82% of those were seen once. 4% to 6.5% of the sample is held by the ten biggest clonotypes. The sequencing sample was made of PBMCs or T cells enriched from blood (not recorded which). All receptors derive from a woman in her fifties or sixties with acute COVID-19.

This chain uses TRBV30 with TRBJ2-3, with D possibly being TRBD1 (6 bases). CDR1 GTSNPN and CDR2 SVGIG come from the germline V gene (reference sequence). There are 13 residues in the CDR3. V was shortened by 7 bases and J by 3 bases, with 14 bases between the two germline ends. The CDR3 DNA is TGTGCCTCCCTTAGGGGGTCGACAGATACGCAGTATTTT. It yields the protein CASLRGSTDTQYF.

CDR3 bases: TGTGCCAGCAGCGTAGCTATCCTCCTAGCGGGAGACTACAATGAGCAGTTCTTC. It yields the protein CASSVAILLAGDYNEQFF. The chain carries TRBV9 and TRBJ2-1; 10 nucleotides agree with TRBD2. Trimming at V came to 0 bases and at J to 3 bases, leaving 9 bases not matched to a gene. The CDR3 is 18 residues long. Germline CDR1 is SGDLS and CDR2 is YYNGEE.

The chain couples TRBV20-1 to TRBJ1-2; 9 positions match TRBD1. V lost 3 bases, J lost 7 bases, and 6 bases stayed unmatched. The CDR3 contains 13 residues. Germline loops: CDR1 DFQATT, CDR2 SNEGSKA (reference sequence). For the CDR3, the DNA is TGCAGTGCTAGTAACAGGGGGCAGGGTGGCTACACCTTC. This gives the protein CSASNRGQGGYTF.

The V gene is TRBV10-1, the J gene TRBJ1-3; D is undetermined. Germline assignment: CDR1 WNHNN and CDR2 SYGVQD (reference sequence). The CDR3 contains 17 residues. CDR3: CVSDSGFSSGYRKPIYF. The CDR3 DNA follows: TGCGTCTCCGATTCCGGTTTCTCGAGCGGCTATAGAAAACCCATATATTTT.

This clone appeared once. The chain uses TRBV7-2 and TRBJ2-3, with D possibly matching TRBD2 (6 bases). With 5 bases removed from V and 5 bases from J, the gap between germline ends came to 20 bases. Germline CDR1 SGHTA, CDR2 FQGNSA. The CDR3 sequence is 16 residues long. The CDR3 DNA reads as TGTGCCAGCAGCCCCCAAGGAGCGGAGGGAAGAGATACGCAGTATTTT. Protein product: CASSPQGAEGRDTQYF.